The clone carrying this T cell receptor (beta chain) was counted only a few times. Antigen: not known. The data belong to a study of response to subunit inactivated influenza vaccine. Overall study findings and caveats: Authors proposed each seasonal influenza vaccination draws in few new T cells.

This CDR3 has 16 residues. CDR1 MNHEY and CDR2 SVGAGI come from the germline V gene. Trimming shortened V by 2 bases and J by 0 bases, and 13 bases separated the two germline ends. TCRdb redid the calling of the RT-PCR reads with MiXCR, one entry per CDR3 protein. The sample lists fewer than 250,000 distinct CDR3 sequences, around 15% occurring once. The rearrangement uses TRBV6-5 and TRBJ1-1, with D unresolved. The sample here was CD8+ T cells sorted from PBMCs, taken about 5 days after vaccination. The origin of this receptor is a man over 45 who received an inactivated influenza vaccine. The CDR3 is CASSYGVQKMNTEAFF. In nucleotides, the CDR3 is TGTGCCAGCAGTTACGGAGTACAGAAAATGAACACTGAAGCTTTCTTT.